This T cell receptor (beta chain) was sequenced during a study of T-cell memory formation after mild COVID-19. Study results and limitations: Contracting clones from day 15 to 85 had balanced CD4/CD8; later expanders favoured CD4+.

Details on this clonotype: The antigen is undetermined.

5'RACE, which relied on constant-segment primers, yielded TCR alpha and TCR beta cDNA libraries carrying sample barcodes and UMIs. TCRdb recomputed calls from the 5' RACE reads with MiXCR, one row per CDR3 protein. The sample yields some 180,000 distinct CDR3 sequences, approximately 17% seen once. Germline values: CDR1 SGHTA, CDR2 FQGNSA. The CDR3 is 16 residues long. Trimming removed 1 base from V and 4 bases from J, with 16 bases in between. The chain uses TRBV7-2 and TRBJ1-1, with D possibly TRBD1 on 5 matching bases. The source material was PBMCs or a T cell subset sorted from them (not recorded which). This TCR derives from a man aged 18 to 30 who had mild COVID-19 (a few samples of this study predate the infection). Cell type and time point are not known. Here the CDR3 DNA reads TGTGCCAGCAGCTTAGGTTTGCGGTCGGACACCACTGAAGCTTTCTTT. The encoded protein is CASSLGLRSDTTEAFF.